What follows are 21 T cell receptor beta chains derived from one specimen sequenced in a study of blood T cell repertoires in COVID-19 (dated by TCRdb to about 2020). Library preparation employed the immunoSEQ multiplex PCR assay. TCRdb carries this immuneACCESS record with in-frame sequences only. Its versions omit some clonotypes, under half of them owing to an unresolved V gene in the studies checked, with the rest unexplained. In all, the sample holds around 38,000 clones, and around 90% of those were seen once. Roughly 4.7% of the sample is held by the ten biggest clonotypes. Sequencing input: peripheral blood. These receptor sequences come from a man aged 55 to 70 with COVID-19, enrolled during active disease.

The chain combines TRBV4-3 with TRBJ1-4, with 10 positions matching TRBD1. Germline CDR1 reads LGHNA; CDR2 reads YSLEER. Trimming removed 4 bases from V and 6 bases from J; junction bases left unmatched: 2. The CDR3 has 14 residues. The CDR3 spells CASSRDRGYEKLFF. CDR3 DNA: TGCGCCAGCAGCCGGGACAGGGGATATGAAAAACTGTTTTTT.

This clone showed up just a few times. This sequence joins TRBV11-2 and TRBJ2-1; perhaps TRBD1 as D (6 bases). The CDR3 sequence is 15 residues long. Germline CDR1 and CDR2: SGHAT and FQNNGV. With 5 bases removed from V and 7 bases from J, the gap between germline ends came to 18 bases. The DNA of the CDR3 is TGTGCCAGCAGCCTTAGACGGACAGAAAAAAATGAGCAGTTCTTC. It is translated as CASSLRRTEKNEQFF.

This clone was detected a few times. The V call is TRBV7-2, the J call TRBJ1-6, with D unclear. V was cut by 1 base and J by 7 bases, with 8 bases left in between. This CDR3 spans 14 amino acids. From germline, CDR1 is SGHTA and CDR2 FQGNSA. The CDR3 here is CASSLDPRNSPLHF. As DNA, the CDR3 is TGTGCCAGCAGCTTAGATCCGAGGAATTCACCCCTCCACTTT. The whole variable domain, filled in from reference TRBV7-2 and TRBJ1-6, reads GAGVSQSPSNKVTEKGKDVELRCDPISGHTALYWYRQSLGQGLEFLIYFQGNSAPDKSGLPSDRFSAERTGGSVSTLTIQRTQQEDSAVYLCASSLDPRNSPLHFGNGTRLTVT.

This chain links TRBV29-1 with TRBJ2-1; TRBD2 agrees at 10 bases. Germline assignment: CDR1 SQVTM and CDR2 ANQGSEA. The CDR3 has 13 amino acids. The trim removed 2 bases at V and 9 bases at J, leaving 4 bases unmatched. This chain's CDR3 is CSVELAGVGEQFF. CDR3 in DNA: TGCAGCGTTGAACTAGCGGGAGTAGGTGAGCAGTTCTTC.

This chain links TRBV10-2 with TRBJ2-5, with 9 bases that match TRBD1. In germline, CDR1 is WSHSY, CDR2 SAAADI. The trim removed 0 bases at V and 4 bases at J, leaving 6 bases unmatched. The CDR3 is 16 amino acids. DNA for the CDR3: TGCGCCAGCAGTGAGTCGACAGGGGGTTTAGGAGAGACCCAGTACTTC. This codes for CASSESTGGLGETQYF.

The rearrangement links TRBV18 to TRBJ1-1, with 10 bases identical to TRBD1. CDR1 and CDR2 (germline): KGHSH, LQKENI. The CDR3 loop spans 18 amino acids. Unmatched junction bases numbered 16, after V lost 6 bases and J lost 3 bases. The CDR3 sequence: CASSPRGPGQGVDTEAFF. CDR3 in DNA: TGTGCCAGCTCCCCCCGGGGGCCCGGACAGGGGGTGGACACTGAAGCTTTCTTT.

The CDR3 DNA reads as TGTGCCAGTCGGACAGGGCGAGGTGAGCAGTTCTTC. This encodes CASRTGRGEQFF. The V call is TRBV19, the J call TRBJ2-1, with TRBD1 identical over 8 bases. CDR1 is LNHDA and CDR2 is SQIVND in the germline V gene (reference sequence). The CDR3 runs to 12 residues. Germline trimming cut 8 bases from V and 9 bases from J; bases unmatched to any gene: 6.

This chain joins TRBV11-2 and TRBJ1-1; TRBD1 agrees at 11 bases. Germline V lookup: CDR1 SGHAT, CDR2 FQNNGV. The CDR3 consists of 15 residues. V shed 2 bases and J 4 bases; nucleotides not matched to a gene: 3. In DNA form, the CDR3 reads TGTGCCAGCAGCTTAACGGACAGGGGGCTCACTGAAGCTTTCTTT. This codes for CASSLTDRGLTEAFF.

The gene calls are TRBV12-5 and TRBJ1-4, with 8 bases fitting TRBD1. V shed 6 bases and J 3 bases; nucleotides not matched to a gene: 6. The CDR3 spans 15 residues. The germline CDR1 and CDR2 sequences are LGHNT and FRNRAP. The CDR3 DNA sequence: TGTGCTAGTGGACCCCAGGGGGCTCCTAATGAAAAACTGTTTTTT. Protein product: CASGPQGAPNEKLFF.

The genes are TRBV18 and TRBJ1-1, with D possibly matching TRBD1 (6 bases). The CDR3 runs to 14 residues. Trimming took off 5 bases at V and 1 base at J, with 11 bases between the two ends. Germline CDR1 and CDR2: KGHSH and LQKENI. In DNA form, the CDR3 reads TGTGCCAGCTCAGAAGACAGGAGGAACACTGAAGCTTTCTTT. Its protein product is CASSEDRRNTEAFF.

The chain links TRBV29-1 to TRBJ1-5; tentative D call: TRBD1 (5 bases). The germline V and J ends were trimmed by 6 bases and 4 bases, with 13 bases remaining between them. Germline CDR1 is SQVTM and CDR2 is ANQGSEA. CDR3 length equals 13 residues. CDR3 loop: CSVLDSNNQPQHF. DNA for the CDR3: TGCAGCGTGCTTGACAGCAATAATCAGCCCCAGCATTTT.

The rearrangement uses TRBV6-6 and TRBJ1-5; perhaps TRBD1 as D (6 bases). Germline CDR1 MNHNY, CDR2 SVGAGI (reference sequence). The CDR3 is 16 amino acids. V lost 6 bases to trimming and J lost 2 bases, with 17 bases between them. This chain's CDR3 is CASRGRSPGGNQPQHF. The CDR3 DNA reads TGTGCCAGCAGGGGCCGGTCTCCAGGGGGCAATCAGCCCCAGCATTTT.

The V gene is TRBV5-1, the J gene TRBJ1-1; D uncertain. The germline gives CDR1 SGHRS, CDR2 YFSETQ. The CDR3 totals 14 residues. V lost 0 bases and J 11 bases, leaving 17 bases between the germline ends. CDR3 residues: CASSLDRPGVDAFF. For the CDR3, the DNA is TGCGCCAGCAGCTTGGATAGGCCGGGTGTGGATGCTTTCTTT. Full variable domain (remainder filled in from reference TRBV5-1 and TRBJ1-1): KAGVTQTPRYLIKTRGQQVTLSCSPISGHRSVSWYQQTPGQGLQFLFEYFSETQRNKGNFPGRFSGRQFSNSRSEMNVSTLELGDSALYLCASSLDRPGVDAFFGQGTRLTVV.

The chain couples TRBV6-6 to TRBJ2-2; 9 nucleotides line up with TRBD2. V lost 5 bases, J lost 0 bases, and 4 bases stayed unmatched. Germline CDR1 reads MNHNY; CDR2 reads SVGAGI (reference sequence). This CDR3 spans 16 amino acids. The CDR3 loop is CASSKTSGPNTGELFF. The DNA for the CDR3 is TGTGCCAGCAGTAAGACTAGCGGACCGAACACCGGGGAGCTGTTTTTT.

This clone came up a few times. This CDR3 is CASSLWRWRSTGELFF. In nucleotides, the CDR3 is TGTGCCAGCAGCTTGTGGCGGTGGAGGTCGACCGGGGAGCTGTTTTTT. V gene TRBV5-6 combines with J gene TRBJ2-2, with D perhaps matching TRBD2 (5 bases). This CDR3 contains 16 residues. The germline V gene has CDR1 SGHDT and CDR2 YYEEEE. V was trimmed by 1 base and J by 5 bases, leaving 15 bases between them.

V and J are TRBV7-2 and TRBJ1-5; D uncertain. V lost 5 bases, J lost 7 bases, and 12 bases lay in between. The CDR3 sequence is 13 residues long. The germline V gene has CDR1 SGHTA and CDR2 FQGNSA. The CDR3 spells CASSKGSSQPQHF. The CDR3 DNA is TGTGCCAGCAGCAAAGGGAGTAGCCAGCCCCAGCATTTT.

The J gene is TRBJ1-1, the V gene TRBV7-9, with D possibly matching TRBD1 (5 bases). The CDR3 covers 11 residues. Germline CDR1 reads SEHNR; CDR2 reads FQNEAQ (reference sequence). V lost 6 bases to trimming and J lost 7 bases, with 9 bases between them. CDR3 sequence reads: CASRRTNEAFF. For the CDR3, the DNA is TGTGCCAGCAGGCGGACAAATGAAGCTTTCTTT.

This chain links TRBV28 with TRBJ1-2, with D tentatively TRBD1 (5 bases). The CDR3 length is 16 residues. V lost 3 bases and J lost 2, with 16 bases in between. The germline CDR1 and CDR2 sequences are MDHEN and SYDVKM. CDR3 loop: CASSFVGDRENYGYTF. The CDR3 DNA reads TGTGCCAGCAGTTTCGTCGGCGACAGAGAGAACTATGGCTACACCTTC.

This sequence joins TRBV11-3 and TRBJ2-6; D may be TRBD1 (5 bases). CDR1 SGHNT and CDR2 YENEEA come from the germline V gene. V shed 4 bases and J shed 1 base, with 8 bases lying between them. This CDR3 is 15 amino acids long. The CDR3 loop reads CASSYKGSGANVLTF. The CDR3 DNA reads TGTGCCAGCAGCTATAAGGGGTCTGGGGCCAACGTCCTGACTTTC.

The V call is TRBV7-2, the J call TRBJ1-5, with 10 bases matching TRBD1. The CDR3 runs to 16 residues. The V gene's germline CDR1 is SGHTA and CDR2 FQGNSA. V lost 5 bases to trimming and J lost 9 bases; unmatched junction nucleotides: 13. The DNA for the CDR3 is TGTGCCAGCAGCCAAGGGACAGGGGCGAGTAGCCGGCCCCAGCATTTT. This gives the protein CASSQGTGASSRPQHF.

The chain carries TRBV11-2 and TRBJ2-5; 12 nucleotides match TRBD2. The germline V gene has CDR1 SGHAT and CDR2 FQNNGV. The CDR3 is 16 amino acids. J was trimmed by 2 bases and V by 0 bases; bases with no gene match: 1. The CDR3 DNA reads as TGTGCCAGCAGCTTAGAAGGACTAGCGGGACAAGAGACCCAGTACTTC. Its translation is CASSLEGLAGQETQYF.